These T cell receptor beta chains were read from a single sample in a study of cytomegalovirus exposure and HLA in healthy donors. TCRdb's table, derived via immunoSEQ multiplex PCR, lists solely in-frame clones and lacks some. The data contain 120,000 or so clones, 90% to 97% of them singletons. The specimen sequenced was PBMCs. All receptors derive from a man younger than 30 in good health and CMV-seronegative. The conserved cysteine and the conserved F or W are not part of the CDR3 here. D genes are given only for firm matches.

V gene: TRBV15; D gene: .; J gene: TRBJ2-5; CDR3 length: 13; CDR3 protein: ATSRETPNGETQY
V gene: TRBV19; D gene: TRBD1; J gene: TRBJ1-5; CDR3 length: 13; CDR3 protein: ASSGENRGYQPQH
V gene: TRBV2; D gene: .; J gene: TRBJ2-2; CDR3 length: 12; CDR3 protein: ASGSWLNTGELF
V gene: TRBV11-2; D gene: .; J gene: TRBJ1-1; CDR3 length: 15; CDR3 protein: ASSSYTGLTSGTEAF
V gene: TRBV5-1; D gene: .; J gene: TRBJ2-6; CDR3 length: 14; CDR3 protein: ASSLSGGSGANVLT
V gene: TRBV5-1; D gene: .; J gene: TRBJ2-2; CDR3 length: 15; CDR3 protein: ASSLILGGENTGELF
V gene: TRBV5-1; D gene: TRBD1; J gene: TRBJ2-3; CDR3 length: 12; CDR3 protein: ASSSDRGPDTQY
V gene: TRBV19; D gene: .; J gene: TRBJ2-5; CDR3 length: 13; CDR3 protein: ASSIDRVIPETQY
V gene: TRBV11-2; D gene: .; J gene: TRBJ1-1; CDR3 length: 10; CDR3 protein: ASSLDSTEAF
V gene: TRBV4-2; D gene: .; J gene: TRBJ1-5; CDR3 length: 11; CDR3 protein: ASSQAQNQPQH
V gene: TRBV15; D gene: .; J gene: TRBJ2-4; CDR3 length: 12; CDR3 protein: ATSRVAAADIQY
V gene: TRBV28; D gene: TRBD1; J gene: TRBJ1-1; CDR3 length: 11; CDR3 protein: ASGQVLSTEAF
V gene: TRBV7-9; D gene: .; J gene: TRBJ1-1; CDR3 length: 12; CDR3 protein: ASSLMSGYTEAF
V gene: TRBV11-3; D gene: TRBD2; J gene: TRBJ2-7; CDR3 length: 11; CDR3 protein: ASSPGGTLEQY
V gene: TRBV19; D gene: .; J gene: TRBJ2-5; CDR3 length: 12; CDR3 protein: ASSIELAGETQY
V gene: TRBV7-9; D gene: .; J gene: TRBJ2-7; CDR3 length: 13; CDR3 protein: ASTPPGIGAYEQY
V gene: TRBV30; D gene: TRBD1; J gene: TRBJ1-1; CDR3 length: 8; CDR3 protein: AWKGAKAF
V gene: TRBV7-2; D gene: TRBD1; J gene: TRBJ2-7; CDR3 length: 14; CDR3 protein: ASSLARDRGRYEQY
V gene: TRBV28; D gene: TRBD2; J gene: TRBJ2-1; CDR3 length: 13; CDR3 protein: ASSFALAVYNEQF
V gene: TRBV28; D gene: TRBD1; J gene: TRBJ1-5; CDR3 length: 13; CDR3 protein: ASLYPGGDNQPQH
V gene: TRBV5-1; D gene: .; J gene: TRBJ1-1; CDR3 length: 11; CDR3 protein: ASSAGLNTEAF
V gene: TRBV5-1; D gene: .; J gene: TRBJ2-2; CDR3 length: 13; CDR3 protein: ASSLGQTNTGELF
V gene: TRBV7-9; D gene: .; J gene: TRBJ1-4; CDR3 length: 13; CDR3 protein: ASRPDTERNEKLF
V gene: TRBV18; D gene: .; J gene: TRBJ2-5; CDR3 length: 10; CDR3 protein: ASSPSQETQY
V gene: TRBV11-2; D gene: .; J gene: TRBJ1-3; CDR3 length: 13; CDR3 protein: ASSSRGATGNTIY
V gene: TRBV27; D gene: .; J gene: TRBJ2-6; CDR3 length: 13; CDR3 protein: ASSTVISGANVLT
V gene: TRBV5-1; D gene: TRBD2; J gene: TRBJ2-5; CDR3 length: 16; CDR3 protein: ASSLEALAGGPYETQY
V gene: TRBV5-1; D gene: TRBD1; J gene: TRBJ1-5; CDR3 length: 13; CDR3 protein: ASSLGDRGTQPQH
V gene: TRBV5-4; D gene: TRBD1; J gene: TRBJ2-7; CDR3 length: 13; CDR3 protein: ASSPGTGRSYEQY
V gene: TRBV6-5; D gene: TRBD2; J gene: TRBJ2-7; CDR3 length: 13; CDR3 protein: ASSLSGAASYEQY
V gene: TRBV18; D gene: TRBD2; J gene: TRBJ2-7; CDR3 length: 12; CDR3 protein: ASSPQSGAYEQY
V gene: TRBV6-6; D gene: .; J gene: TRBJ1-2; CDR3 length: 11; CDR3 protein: ASFETAAYGYT
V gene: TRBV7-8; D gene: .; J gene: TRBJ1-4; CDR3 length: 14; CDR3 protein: ASTSAGHATNEKLF
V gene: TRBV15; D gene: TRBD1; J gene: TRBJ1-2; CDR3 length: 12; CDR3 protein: ATSRDDRVDGYT
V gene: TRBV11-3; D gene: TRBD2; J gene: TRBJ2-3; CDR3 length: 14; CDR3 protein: ASSPGLAGASDTQY
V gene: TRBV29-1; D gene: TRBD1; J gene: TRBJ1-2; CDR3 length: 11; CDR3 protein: SVVDRGSYGYT
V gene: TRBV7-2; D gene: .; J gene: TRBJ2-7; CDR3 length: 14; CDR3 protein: ASSLASSGPPKEQY
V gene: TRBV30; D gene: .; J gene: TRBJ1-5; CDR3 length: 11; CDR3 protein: AWSRGQNQPQH
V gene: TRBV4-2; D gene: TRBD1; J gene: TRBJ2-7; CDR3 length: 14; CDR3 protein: ASSQGLGTGVNEQY
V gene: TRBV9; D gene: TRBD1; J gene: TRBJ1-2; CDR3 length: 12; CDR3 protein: ASSVSWGTDGYT
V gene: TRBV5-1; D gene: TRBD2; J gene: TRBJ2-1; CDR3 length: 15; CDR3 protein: ASSLARAGEGLDEQF
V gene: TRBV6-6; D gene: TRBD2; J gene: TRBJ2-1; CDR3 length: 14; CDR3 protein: ASSPVPAGRVNEQF
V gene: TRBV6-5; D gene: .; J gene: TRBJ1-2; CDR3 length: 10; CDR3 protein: ASSPGYEGYT
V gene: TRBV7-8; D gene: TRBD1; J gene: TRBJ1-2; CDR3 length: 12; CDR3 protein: ASSLFPRDSGYT
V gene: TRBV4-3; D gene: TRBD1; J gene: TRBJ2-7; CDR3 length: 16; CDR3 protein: ASSLEQTGGIPTYEQY
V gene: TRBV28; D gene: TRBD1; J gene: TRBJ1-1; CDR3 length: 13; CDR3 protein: ASSRGTGRNTEAF
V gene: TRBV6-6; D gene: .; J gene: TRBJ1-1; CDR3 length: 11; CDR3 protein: ASSLGDYTEAF
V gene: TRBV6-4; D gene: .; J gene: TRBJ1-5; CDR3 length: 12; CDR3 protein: ASTRGTVNQPQH
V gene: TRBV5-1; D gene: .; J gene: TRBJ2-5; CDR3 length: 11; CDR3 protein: ASSWDQGETQY
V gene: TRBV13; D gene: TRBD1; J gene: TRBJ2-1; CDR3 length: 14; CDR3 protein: ASSLRTGRPNNEQF
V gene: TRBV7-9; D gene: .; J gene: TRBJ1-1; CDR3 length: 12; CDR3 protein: ASSPWTENTEAF
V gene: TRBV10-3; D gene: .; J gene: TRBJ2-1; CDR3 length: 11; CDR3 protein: AISSKGPNEQF
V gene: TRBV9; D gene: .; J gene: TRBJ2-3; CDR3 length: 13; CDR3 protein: ASSVSSSSTDTQY